This T cell receptor beta chain comes out of a study of blood T cell repertoires in COVID-19. Original handling: Amplification from reference gene primers served as the basis for estimated nucleated cell counts. Here immunoSEQ multiplex PCR was the method, and the copy in TCRdb shows in-frame clones only, minus some. V, J and clone size are those of that table, while D and trimming were read from the DNA. The table lists over 250,000 clones, around 87% of them singletons. The CDR3 consists of 14 residues. V gave up 6 bases and J gave up 8 bases; unmatched junction bases: 7. Germline lookup yields CDR1 SGHDT and CDR2 YYEEEE.

V gene TRBV5-6 combines with J gene TRBJ1-6; 8 nucleotides agree with TRBD1. Material for sequencing was PBMCs or T cells enriched from blood (not recorded which). This clonotype was sampled from a woman aged 25 to 39 who had recovered from COVID-19. DNA of the CDR3: TGTGCCAGCATTCGGACAGGGAGGGATTCACCCCTCCACTTT. This codes for CASIRTGRDSPLHF.